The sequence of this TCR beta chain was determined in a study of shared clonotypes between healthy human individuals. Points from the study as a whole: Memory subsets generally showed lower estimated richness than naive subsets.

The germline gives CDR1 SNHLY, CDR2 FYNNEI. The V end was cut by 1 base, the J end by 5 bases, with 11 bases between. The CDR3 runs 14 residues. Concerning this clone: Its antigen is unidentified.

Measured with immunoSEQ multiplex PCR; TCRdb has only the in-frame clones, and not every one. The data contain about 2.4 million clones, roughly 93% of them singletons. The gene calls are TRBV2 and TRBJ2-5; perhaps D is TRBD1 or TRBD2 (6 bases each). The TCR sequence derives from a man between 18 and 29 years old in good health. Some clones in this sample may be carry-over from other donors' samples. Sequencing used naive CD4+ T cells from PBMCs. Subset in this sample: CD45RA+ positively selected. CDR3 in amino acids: CASSEDRAGETQYF. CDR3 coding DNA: TGTGCCAGCAGTGAAGACAGGGCGGGGGAGACCCAGTACTTC.